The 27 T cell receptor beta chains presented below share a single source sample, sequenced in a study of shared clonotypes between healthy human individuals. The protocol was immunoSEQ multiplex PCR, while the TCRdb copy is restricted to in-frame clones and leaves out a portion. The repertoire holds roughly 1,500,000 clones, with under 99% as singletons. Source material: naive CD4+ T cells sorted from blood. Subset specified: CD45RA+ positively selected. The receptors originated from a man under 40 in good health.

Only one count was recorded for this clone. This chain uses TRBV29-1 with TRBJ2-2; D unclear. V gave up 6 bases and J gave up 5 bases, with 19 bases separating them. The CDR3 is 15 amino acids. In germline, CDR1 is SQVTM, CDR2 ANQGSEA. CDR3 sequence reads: CSVPRTEGITGELFF. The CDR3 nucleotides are TGCAGCGTCCCAAGGACGGAAGGGATTACCGGGGAGCTGTTTTTT.

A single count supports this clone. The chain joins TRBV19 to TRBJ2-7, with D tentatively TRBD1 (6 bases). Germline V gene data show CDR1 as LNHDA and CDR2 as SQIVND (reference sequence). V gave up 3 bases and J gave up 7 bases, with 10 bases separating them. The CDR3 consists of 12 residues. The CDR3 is CASSMLQGEQYF. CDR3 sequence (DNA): TGTGCCAGTAGTATGCTACAGGGTGAGCAGTACTTC.

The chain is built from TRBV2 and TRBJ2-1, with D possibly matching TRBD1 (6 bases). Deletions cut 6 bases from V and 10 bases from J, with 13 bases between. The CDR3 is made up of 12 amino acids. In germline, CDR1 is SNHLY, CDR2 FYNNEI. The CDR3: CASRETGSEQFF. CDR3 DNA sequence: TGTGCCAGCAGGGAAACAGGGTCGGAGCAGTTCTTC.

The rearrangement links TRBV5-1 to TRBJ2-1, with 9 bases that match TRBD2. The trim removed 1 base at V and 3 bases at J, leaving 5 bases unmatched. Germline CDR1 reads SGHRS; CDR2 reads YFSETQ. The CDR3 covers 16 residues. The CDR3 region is CASSLTTSGYYNEQFF. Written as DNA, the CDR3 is TGCGCCAGCAGCTTGACGACTAGCGGTTACTACAATGAGCAGTTCTTC. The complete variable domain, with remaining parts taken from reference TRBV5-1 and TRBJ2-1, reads KAGVTQTPRYLIKTRGQQVTLSCSPISGHRSVSWYQQTPGQGLQFLFEYFSETQRNKGNFPGRFSGRQFSNSRSEMNVSTLELGDSALYLCASSLTTSGYYNEQFFGPGTRLTVL.

The CDR3 here is CASSLVTGRHEQYF. The DNA of the CDR3 is TGTGCCAGCAGCTTAGTCACCGGGAGGCACGAGCAGTACTTC. The gene calls are TRBV7-9 and TRBJ2-7; 7 positions agree with TRBD2. CDR1 is SEHNR and CDR2 is FQNEAQ in the germline V gene (reference sequence). This CDR3 spans 14 amino acids. Losses at the gene ends were 1 base for V and 5 bases for J; bases not matched to a gene: 5.

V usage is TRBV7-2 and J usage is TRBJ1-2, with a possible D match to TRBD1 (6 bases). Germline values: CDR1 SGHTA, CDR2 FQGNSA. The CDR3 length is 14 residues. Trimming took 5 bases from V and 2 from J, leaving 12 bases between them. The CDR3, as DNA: TGTGCCAGCAGCCCCCGGACAGAAAACTATGGCTACACCTTC. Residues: CASSPRTENYGYTF.

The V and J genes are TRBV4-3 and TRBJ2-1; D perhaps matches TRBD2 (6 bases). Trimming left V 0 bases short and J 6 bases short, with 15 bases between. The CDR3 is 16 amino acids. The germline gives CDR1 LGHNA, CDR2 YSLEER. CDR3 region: CASSQETTRYGNEQFF. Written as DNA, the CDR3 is TGCGCCAGCAGCCAAGAAACGACTAGATACGGCAATGAGCAGTTCTTC.

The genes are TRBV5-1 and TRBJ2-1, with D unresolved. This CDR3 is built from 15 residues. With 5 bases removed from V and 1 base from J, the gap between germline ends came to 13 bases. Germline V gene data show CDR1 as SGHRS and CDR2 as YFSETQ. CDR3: CASRDPDRSYNEQFF. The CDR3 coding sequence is TGCGCCAGCAGGGACCCGGACCGATCCTACAATGAGCAGTTCTTC. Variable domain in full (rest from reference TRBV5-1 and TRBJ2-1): KAGVTQTPRYLIKTRGQQVTLSCSPISGHRSVSWYQQTPGQGLQFLFEYFSETQRNKGNFPGRFSGRQFSNSRSEMNVSTLELGDSALYLCASRDPDRSYNEQFFGPGTRLTVL.

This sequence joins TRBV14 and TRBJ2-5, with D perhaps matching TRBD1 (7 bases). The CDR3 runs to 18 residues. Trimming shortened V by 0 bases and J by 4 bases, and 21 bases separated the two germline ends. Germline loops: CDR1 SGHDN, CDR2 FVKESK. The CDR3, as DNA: TGTGCCAGCAGCCAAGAGATGCAGGGGGGAACCCTACTAGAGACCCAGTACTTC. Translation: CASSQEMQGGTLLETQYF.

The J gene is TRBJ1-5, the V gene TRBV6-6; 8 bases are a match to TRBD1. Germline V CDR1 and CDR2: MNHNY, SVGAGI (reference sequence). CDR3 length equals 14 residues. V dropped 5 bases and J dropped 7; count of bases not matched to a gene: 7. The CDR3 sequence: CASSTRTGNQPQHF. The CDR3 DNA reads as TGTGCCAGCAGTACCAGGACAGGGAACCAGCCCCAGCATTTT.

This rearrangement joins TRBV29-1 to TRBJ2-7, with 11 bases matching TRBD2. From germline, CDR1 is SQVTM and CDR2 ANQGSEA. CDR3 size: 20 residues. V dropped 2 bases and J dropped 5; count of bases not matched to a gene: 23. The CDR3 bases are TGCAGCGTTGAAAAACTTGCACGCACTAGCGGGAGTCCTAACGACCACGAGCAGTACTTC. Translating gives CSVEKLARTSGSPNDHEQYF.

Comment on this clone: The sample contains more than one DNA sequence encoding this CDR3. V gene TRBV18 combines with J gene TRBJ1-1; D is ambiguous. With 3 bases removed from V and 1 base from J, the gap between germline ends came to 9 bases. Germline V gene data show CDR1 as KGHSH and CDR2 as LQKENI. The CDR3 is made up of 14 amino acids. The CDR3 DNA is TGTGCCAGCTCACCGACTGAGAGGAACACTGAAGCTTTCTTT. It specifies CASSPTERNTEAFF.

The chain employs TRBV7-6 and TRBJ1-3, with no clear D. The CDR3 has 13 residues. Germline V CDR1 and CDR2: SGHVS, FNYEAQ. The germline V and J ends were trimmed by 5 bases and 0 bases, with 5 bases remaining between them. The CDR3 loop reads CASSLTSGNTIYF. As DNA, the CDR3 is TGTGCCAGCAGCCTGACCTCTGGAAACACCATATATTTT.

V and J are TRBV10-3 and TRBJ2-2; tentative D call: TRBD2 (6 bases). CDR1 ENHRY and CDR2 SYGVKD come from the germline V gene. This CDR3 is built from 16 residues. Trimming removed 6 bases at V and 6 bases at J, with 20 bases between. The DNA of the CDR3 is TGTGCCATCAGCGAAACCCCACCGACTAGTCCCGGGGAGCTGTTTTTT. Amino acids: CAISETPPTSPGELFF.

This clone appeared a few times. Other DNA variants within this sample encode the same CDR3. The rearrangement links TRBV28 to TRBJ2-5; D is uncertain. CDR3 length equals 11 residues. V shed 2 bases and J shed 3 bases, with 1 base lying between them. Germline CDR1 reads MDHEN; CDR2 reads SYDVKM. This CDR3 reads CASSLEETQYF. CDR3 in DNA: TGTGCCAGCAGTTTAGAAGAGACCCAGTACTTC.

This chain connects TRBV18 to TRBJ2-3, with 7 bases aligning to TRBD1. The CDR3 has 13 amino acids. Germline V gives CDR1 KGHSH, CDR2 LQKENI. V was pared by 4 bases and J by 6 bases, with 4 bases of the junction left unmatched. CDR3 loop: CASSRDSFDTQYF. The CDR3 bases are TGTGCCAGCTCACGGGACAGCTTCGATACGCAGTATTTT.

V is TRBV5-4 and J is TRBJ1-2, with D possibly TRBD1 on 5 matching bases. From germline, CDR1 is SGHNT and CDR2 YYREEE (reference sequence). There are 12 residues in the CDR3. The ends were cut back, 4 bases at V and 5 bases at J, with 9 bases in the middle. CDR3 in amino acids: CASSGDRYGYTF. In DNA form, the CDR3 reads TGTGCCAGCAGCGGCGACAGATATGGCTACACCTTC.

The CDR3 sequence is CASSEWTGLREWVSDLGNQPQHF. DNA of the CDR3: TGTGCCAGCAGTGAATGGACAGGGTTGAGGGAATGGGTTTCCGATTTGGGCAATCAGCCCCAGCATTTT. V usage is TRBV6-1 and J usage is TRBJ1-5; the match to TRBD1 covers 8 bases. In germline, CDR1 is MNHNS, CDR2 SASEGT. The CDR3 length is 23 residues. The V gene end was trimmed by 2 bases and the J gene end by 2 bases; junction bases not matched to a gene: 26.

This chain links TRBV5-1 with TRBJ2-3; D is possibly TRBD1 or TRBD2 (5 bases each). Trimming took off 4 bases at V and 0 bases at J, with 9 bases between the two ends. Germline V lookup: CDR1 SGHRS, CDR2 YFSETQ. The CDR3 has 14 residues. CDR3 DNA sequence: TGCGCCAGCAGCCCCCGGGACAGCACAGATACGCAGTATTTT. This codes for CASSPRDSTDTQYF.

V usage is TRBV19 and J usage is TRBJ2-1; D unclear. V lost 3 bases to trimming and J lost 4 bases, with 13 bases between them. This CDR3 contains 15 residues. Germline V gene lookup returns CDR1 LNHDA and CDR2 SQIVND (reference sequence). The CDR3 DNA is TGTGCCAGTAGTATCTCCCTGGAAGCTTACAATGAGCAGTTCTTC. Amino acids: CASSISLEAYNEQFF.

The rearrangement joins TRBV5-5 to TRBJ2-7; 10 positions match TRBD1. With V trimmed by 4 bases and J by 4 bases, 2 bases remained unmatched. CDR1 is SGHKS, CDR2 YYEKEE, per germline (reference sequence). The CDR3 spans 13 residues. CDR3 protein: CASSAGQGYEQYF. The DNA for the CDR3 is TGTGCCAGCAGCGCGGGACAGGGGTACGAGCAGTACTTC.

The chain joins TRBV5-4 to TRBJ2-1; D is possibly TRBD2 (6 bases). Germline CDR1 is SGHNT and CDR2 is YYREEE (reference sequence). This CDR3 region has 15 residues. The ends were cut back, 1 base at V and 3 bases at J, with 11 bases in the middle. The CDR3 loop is CASSLKRESYNEQFF. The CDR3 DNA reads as TGTGCCAGCAGCTTGAAACGGGAGAGCTACAATGAGCAGTTCTTC. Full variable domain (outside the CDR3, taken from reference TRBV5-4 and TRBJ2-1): ETGVTQSPTHLIKTRGQQVTLRCSSQSGHNTVSWYQQALGQGPQFIFQYYREEENGRGNFPPRFSGLQFPNYSSELNVNALELDDSALYLCASSLKRESYNEQFFGPGTRLTVL.

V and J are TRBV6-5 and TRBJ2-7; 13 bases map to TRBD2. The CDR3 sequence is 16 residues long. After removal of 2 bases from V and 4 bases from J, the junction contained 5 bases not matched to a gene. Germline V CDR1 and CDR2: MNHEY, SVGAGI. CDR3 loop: CASSYGLAGDGYEQYF. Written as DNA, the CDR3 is TGTGCCAGCAGTTACGGACTAGCGGGAGATGGGTACGAGCAGTACTTC.

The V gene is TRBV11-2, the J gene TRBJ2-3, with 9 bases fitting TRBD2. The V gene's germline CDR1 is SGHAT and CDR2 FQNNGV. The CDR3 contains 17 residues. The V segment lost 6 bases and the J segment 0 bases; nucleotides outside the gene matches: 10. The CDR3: CASRLRLAGPSTDTQYF. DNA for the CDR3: TGTGCCAGCAGACTACGTCTAGCGGGACCTAGCACAGATACGCAGTATTTT.

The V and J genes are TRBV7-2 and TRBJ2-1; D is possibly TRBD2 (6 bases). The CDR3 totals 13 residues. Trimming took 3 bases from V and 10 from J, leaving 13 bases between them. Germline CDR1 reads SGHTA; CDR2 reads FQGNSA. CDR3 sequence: CASSLRRAREQFF. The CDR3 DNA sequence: TGTGCCAGCAGCTTGAGGAGGGCCCGGGAGCAGTTCTTC.

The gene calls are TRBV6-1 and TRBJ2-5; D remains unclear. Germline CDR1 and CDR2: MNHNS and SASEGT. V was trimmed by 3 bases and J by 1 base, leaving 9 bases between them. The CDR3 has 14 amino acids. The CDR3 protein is CASSDSWFQETQYF. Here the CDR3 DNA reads TGTGCCAGCAGTGACAGTTGGTTCCAAGAGACCCAGTACTTC.

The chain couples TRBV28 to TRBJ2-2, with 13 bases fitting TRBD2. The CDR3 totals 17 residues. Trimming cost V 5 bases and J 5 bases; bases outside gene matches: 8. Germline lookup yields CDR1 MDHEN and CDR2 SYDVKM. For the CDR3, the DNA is TGTGCCAGCAGTCCTCACGGGACTAGCGGGATTACCGGGGAGCTGTTTTTT. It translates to CASSPHGTSGITGELFF.